The sequence of this T cell receptor beta chain was determined in a study of cytomegalovirus exposure and HLA in healthy donors. Study-wide points: Overall, approximately 180 TCR beta chains were annotated as cytomegalovirus-associated. When the data were analyzed later, several of the most significant clusters appeared to be linked to common viral pathogens. In an earlier analysis, in 587 donors, most V segments appeared productive either ~87% or ~30% of the time. Looking again later, the authors saw that most CMV-associated TCR beta chains seemed HLA-restricted.

A multiplex PCR was run with 60 Vbeta primers and 13 Jbeta primers. Assay: immunoSEQ multiplex PCR; the TCRdb copy retains only in-frame clones and omits some. The sample holds 100,000 or so clones; around 79% are singletons and the top ten take roughly 4.2%. To note about this clone: Its cognate antigen is unknown.

Germline V lookup: CDR1 KGHSH, CDR2 LQKENI. The CDR3 totals 15 residues. The rearrangement joins TRBV18 to TRBJ2-5; TRBD2 matches 7 bases. The J call is uncertain, as TRBJ2-7 better fits the DNA end. Sequenced input: PBMCs. The TCR comes from a woman aged 40 to 50 in good health and CMV-seropositive. The CDR3 bases are TGTGCCAGCTCACCACCGGGAGCGGGGACCTACGAGCAGTACTTC. This sequence encodes CASSPPGAGTYEQYF.